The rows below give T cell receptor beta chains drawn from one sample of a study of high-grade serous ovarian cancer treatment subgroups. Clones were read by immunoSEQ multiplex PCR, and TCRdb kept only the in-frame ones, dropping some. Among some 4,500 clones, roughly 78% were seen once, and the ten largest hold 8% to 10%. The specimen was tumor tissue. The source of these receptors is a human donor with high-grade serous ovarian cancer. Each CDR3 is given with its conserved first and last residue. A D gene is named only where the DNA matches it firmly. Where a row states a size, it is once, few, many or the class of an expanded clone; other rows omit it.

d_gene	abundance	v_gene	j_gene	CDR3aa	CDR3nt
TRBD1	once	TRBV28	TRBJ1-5	CASSLYRRQGGYSNQPQHF	TGTGCCAGCAGTTTATATCGTCGACAGGGGGGCTATAGCAATCAGCCCCAGCATTTT
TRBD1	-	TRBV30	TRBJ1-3	CALTGAGNTIYF	TGTGCCTTAACAGGGGCCGGAAACACCATATATTTT
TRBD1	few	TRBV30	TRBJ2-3	CAWRDRGTDTQYF	TGTGCCTGGCGGGACAGGGGCACAGATACGCAGTATTTT
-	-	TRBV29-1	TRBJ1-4	CSVRDLNEKLFF	TGCAGCGTCCGGGACCTTAATGAAAAACTGTTTTTT
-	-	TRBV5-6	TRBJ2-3	CASSPLGAPPDTQYF	TGTGCCAGCAGCCCTTTGGGAGCCCCCCCAGATACGCAGTATTTT
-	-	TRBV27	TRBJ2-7	CASSQTVSSYYEQYF	TGTGCCAGCAGCCAAACCGTATCCTCCTACTACGAGCAGTACTTC
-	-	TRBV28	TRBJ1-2	CASSSYPRYTF	TGTGCCAGCAGTTCTTACCCCCGCTACACCTTC
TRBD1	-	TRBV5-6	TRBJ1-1	CASSLLYRGGTEAFF	TGTGCCAGCAGCTTGTTGTACAGGGGGGGTACTGAAGCTTTCTTT
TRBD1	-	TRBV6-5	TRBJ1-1	CASSLTGGMNTEAFF	TGTGCCAGCAGTTTGACAGGGGGCATGAACACTGAAGCTTTCTTT
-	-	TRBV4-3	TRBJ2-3	CASSQDPGRRTDTQYF	TGCGCCAGCAGCCAAGATCCGGGTAGGCGCACAGATACGCAGTATTTT
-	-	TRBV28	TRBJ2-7	CASSLAILTRGQYF	TGTGCCAGCAGCCTCGCCATTCTGACCCGTGGGCAGTACTTC
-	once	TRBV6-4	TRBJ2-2	CASSYSTREMDTGELFF	TGTGCCAGCAGTTACTCGACACGGGAGATGGACACCGGGGAGCTGTTTTTT
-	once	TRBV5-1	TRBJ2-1	CASSLWAGVSYNEQFF	TGCGCCAGCAGCTTGTGGGCAGGGGTATCCTACAATGAGCAGTTCTTC
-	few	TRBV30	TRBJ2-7	CAGSGLSYEQYF	TGTGCCGGCTCGGGACTCTCCTACGAGCAGTACTTC
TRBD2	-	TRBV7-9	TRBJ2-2	CASSPGLAGGLSGELFF	TGTGCCAGCAGCCCCGGACTAGCGGGGGGGCTTTCCGGGGAGCTGTTTTTT
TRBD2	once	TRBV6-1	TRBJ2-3	CASSRGSLSTDTQYF	TGTGCCAGCTCGCGGGGGAGTCTTAGCACAGATACGCAGTATTTT
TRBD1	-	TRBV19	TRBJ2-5	CASSPPGQGIETQYF	TGTGCCAGTAGTCCCCCGGGACAGGGGATAGAGACCCAGTACTTC
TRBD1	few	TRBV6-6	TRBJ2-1	CASNQGAENEQFF	TGTGCCAGCAACCAGGGGGCTGAAAATGAGCAGTTCTTC
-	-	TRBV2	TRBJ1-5	CASSGRDHQPQHF	TGTGCCAGCAGCGGCAGGGATCATCAGCCCCAGCATTTT
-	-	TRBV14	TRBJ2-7	CASSQDLGRGSYEQYF	TGTGCCAGCAGCCAAGATCTGGGGCGGGGCTCCTACGAGCAGTACTTC